What follows are 14 T cell receptor beta chains derived from one specimen sequenced in a study of monozygotic twins with inflammatory bowel disease. TCRdb derives one entry per CDR3 protein from the 5' RACE reads, leaving out DNA. Here the sample table reports hundreds of thousands of distinct CDR3 sequences. Source material: blood. Receptor source: a human donor with ulcerative colitis or Crohn's disease, or a healthy co-twin of an affected twin (not recorded which).

The chain combines TRBV5-1 with TRBJ1-6; TCRdb designates TRBD1, a call that cannot be tested without DNA. This CDR3 contains 14 residues. CDR1 and CDR2 (germline): SGHRS, YFSETQ. The CDR3 region is CASSVQGFDSPLHF.

The rearrangement uses TRBV6-1 and TRBJ2-7; with no DNA, the TCRdb D assignment of TRBD2 cannot be verified. The CDR3 is 14 amino acids. Germline V CDR1 and CDR2: MNHNS, SASEGT. The CDR3 sequence is CASSPGLAAYEQYF.

The J gene is TRBJ2-7, the V gene TRBV19. The germline V gene has CDR1 LNHDA and CDR2 SQIVND (reference sequence). This CDR3 has 14 amino acids. CDR3 residues: CASSDQTRAYEQYF.

The chain links TRBV12-3 or TRBV12-4 to TRBJ2-3; TCRdb names TRBD2, which stays unverified in the absence of DNA. This CDR3 is 15 amino acids long. CDR3 loop: CASSLAGGGTDTQYF.

The CDR3 region is CASSLTATGELFF. The rearrangement links TRBV12-3 or TRBV12-4 to TRBJ2-2. This CDR3 has 13 residues.

The chain employs TRBV7-9 and TRBJ2-1. The CDR3 runs 12 residues. The germline V gene encodes CDR1 SEHNR and CDR2 FQNEAQ (reference sequence). The CDR3 spells CASLGVSFGQFF.

The V call is TRBV20-1, the J call TRBJ2-5; lacking DNA, the TRBD1 call made by TCRdb goes unchecked. CDR1 DFQATT and CDR2 SNEGSKA come from the germline V gene (reference sequence). This CDR3 is built from 16 residues. The CDR3 sequence: CSATGQARGNFLAQYF.

The CDR3 sequence is CASSFAGKRGRTEAFF. This chain connects TRBV7-2 to TRBJ1-1; absent DNA, TCRdb's TRBD1 call cannot be checked. The CDR3 contains 16 residues. Germline V lookup: CDR1 SGHTA, CDR2 FQGNSA. The variable domain in full, with the rest retrieved from reference TRBV7-2 and TRBJ1-1, is GAGVSQSPSNKVTEKGKDVELRCDPISGHTALYWYRQSLGQGLEFLIYFQGNSAPDKSGLPSDRFSAERTGGSVSTLTIQRTQQEDSAVYLCASSFAGKRGRTEAFFGQGTRLTVV.

This rearrangement joins TRBV6-5 to TRBJ1-5; as DNA is missing, the TRBD1 call by TCRdb cannot be tested. The CDR3 is made up of 12 amino acids. Germline lookup yields CDR1 MNHEY and CDR2 SVGAGI. CDR3 protein: CAPPRSNQPQHF.

This chain joins TRBV20-1 and TRBJ2-3. This CDR3 is built from 11 residues. Per the germline V gene, CDR1 is DFQATT and CDR2 is SNEGSKA (reference sequence). CDR3 sequence: CSARDFDTQYF.

This chain uses TRBV28 with TRBJ2-5; absent DNA, TCRdb's TRBD2 call cannot be checked. The germline CDR1 and CDR2 sequences are MDHEN and SYDVKM. This CDR3 spans 15 amino acids. CDR3 in amino acids: CASSLGLAGVETQYF.

The chain couples TRBV12-3 or TRBV12-4 to TRBJ2-5; TCRdb's assignment of TRBD1 cannot be checked, as there is no DNA. The CDR3 spans 13 residues. CDR3 loop: CASSPGWKETQYF.

This CDR3 is CSARDLTGLGQPQHF. The rearrangement links TRBV20-1 to TRBJ1-5. The CDR3 spans 15 residues. Germline V gene lookup returns CDR1 DFQATT and CDR2 SNEGSKA (reference sequence).

The chain links TRBV7-2 to TRBJ2-4. CDR3 length equals 13 residues. Germline V gene sequence: CDR1 SGHTA, CDR2 FQGNSA. Here the CDR3 reads CASSPSTRGLQYF.